This entry lists 20 T cell receptor beta chains sequenced from one sample in a study of regulatory T cells in long-lasting Graves disease. Time point of the sample: newly diagnosed GD, antithyroid drugs for less than 3 months. PBMC-extracted RNA yielded the TCR library. Arm-PCR of CDR3 regions and iRepertoire HTBI primers were used to build TCR beta libraries. A single record per CDR3 protein comes from TCRdb applying MiXCR to the multiplex PCR reads. The sample has about 420,000 distinct CDR3 sequences, 16% seen once. These data were also reused for a study on T cells in Graves' hyperthyroidism and ophthalmopathy.

Specimen: peripheral blood mononuclear cells (PBMCs), collected at new diagnosis, from a patient treated with antithyroid drugs. Receptors were obtained from a young woman with Graves disease.

This chain links TRBV10-3 with TRBJ1-2, with 7 bases fitting TRBD1. Germline values: CDR1 ENHRY, CDR2 SYGVKD. V shed 0 bases and J 4 bases; nucleotides not matched to a gene: 11. The CDR3 extends over 17 amino acids. CDR3 bases: TGTGCCATCAGTGAGTCGGGAGCCGGGACAGCTCCCTATGGCTACACCTTC. As protein: CAISESGAGTAPYGYTF.

This clonotype was observed at least ten times. For the CDR3, the DNA is TGTGCCAGCAGTGATAACAGGGGGGGTACTGAAGCTTTCTTT. This gives the protein CASSDNRGGTEAFF. V usage is TRBV6-2 or TRBV6-3 and J usage is TRBJ1-1, with 8 bases aligning to TRBD1. The CDR3 loop spans 14 amino acids. The J segment lost 5 bases and the V segment lost 5 bases, leaving 7 bases of the junction unmatched. Germline CDR1 is MNHEY and CDR2 is SVGEGT.

This clonotype has a count of ten or more. V and J are TRBV20-1 and TRBJ2-3; TRBD2 matches 9 bases. Germline V gene sequence: CDR1 DFQATT, CDR2 SNEGSKA (reference sequence). This CDR3 is built from 14 residues. The trim removed 2 bases at V and 6 bases at J, leaving 6 bases unmatched. The CDR3, as DNA: TGCAGTGCTAGACGGCGGGAGGGTGAGGATACGCAGTATTTT. Protein: CSARRREGEDTQYF.

A note on this clonotype: A read error may explain this, as a much larger clone is one base away. V usage is TRBV29-1 and J usage is TRBJ1-1, with a tentative D call TRBD1 (5 bases). The CDR3 is 14 residues long. From germline, CDR1 is SQVTM and CDR2 ANQGSEA. The CDR3: CSVVQDLPGTETFF. CDR3 bases: TGCAGCGTAGTACAGGATCTCCCGGGGACTGAAACTTTCTTT.

The CDR3 region has the DNA TGTGCCACCTCCGGGACAGGGACGTACAATGAGCAGTTCTTC. Translated: CATSGTGTYNEQFF. The chain links TRBV15 to TRBJ2-1; 9 bases line up with TRBD1. This CDR3 is built from 14 residues. The V segment lost 8 bases and the J segment 4 bases; nucleotides outside the gene matches: 6. Germline assignment: CDR1 LNHNV and CDR2 YYDKDF (reference sequence).

This clonotype was observed a handful of times. CDR3 DNA: TGTGCCGGGTCGGGGGAAAGGGGTGAAAAACTGTTTTTT. This translates into CAGSGERGEKLFF. The chain is built from TRBV30 and TRBJ1-4; maybe TRBD1 (5 bases). The length of the CDR3 is 13 residues. CDR1 GTSNPN and CDR2 SVGIG come from the germline V gene (reference sequence). Trimming took 8 bases from V and 7 from J, leaving 17 bases between them.

This clonotype occurred a few times. V and J are TRBV28 and TRBJ2-2, with TRBD1 matching 8 bases. The germline V gene encodes CDR1 MDHEN and CDR2 SYDVKM. This CDR3 contains 14 residues. J gave up 6 bases and V 6 bases, and 6 bases lay outside the gene matches. The CDR3 loop is CASRTGEWAGELFF. Here the CDR3 DNA reads TGTGCCAGCAGGACAGGGGAGTGGGCCGGGGAGCTGTTTTTT.

This clonotype was counted a few times. The V call is TRBV9, the J call TRBJ2-1; 13 positions match TRBD2. Unmatched junction bases numbered 5, after V lost 4 bases and J lost 4 bases. CDR3 length: 16 amino acids. Germline loops: CDR1 SGDLS, CDR2 YYNGEE. The CDR3 reads CASSRMGLAGYNEQFF. As DNA, the CDR3 is TGTGCCAGCAGCCGAATGGGACTAGCGGGGTACAATGAGCAGTTCTTC.

This clonotype occurred many times. This chain's CDR3 is CASRSQRDAHNEQFF. In DNA form, the CDR3 reads TGTGCCAGCAGAAGTCAGAGAGATGCTCACAATGAGCAGTTCTTC. The chain couples TRBV28 to TRBJ2-1; D remains unclear. This CDR3 contains 15 residues. V was trimmed by 6 bases and J by 5 bases, leaving 17 bases between them. Germline CDR1 is MDHEN and CDR2 is SYDVKM.

This clonotype was seen at least ten times. The chain combines TRBV20-1 with TRBJ2-1; unclear D gene. CDR3 length: 13 residues. The germline CDR1 and CDR2 sequences are DFQATT and SNEGSKA (reference sequence). Between the trimmed V and J ends, which lost 6 bases and 9 bases, there was a span of 18 bases. This CDR3 is CSAVDSLVGEQFF. Here the CDR3 DNA reads TGCAGTGCCGTCGACTCTCTGGTGGGTGAGCAGTTCTTC.

This clonotype was picked up a small number of times. A much larger clone lies a single base off, so this may be a read error. The V call is TRBV28, the J call TRBJ1-1, with unresolved D. The germline CDR1 and CDR2 sequences are MDHEN and SYDVKM. This CDR3 has 15 amino acids. Trimming cost V 7 bases and J 0 bases, with 15 bases left between them. CDR3 DNA: TGTGCCAGCAATCAAACACAGTGGATGAACACTGAAGCTTTCTTT. Amino acid sequence: CASNQTQWMNTEAFF.

The J gene is TRBJ2-1, the V gene TRBV20-1; 11 positions match TRBD2. The CDR3 is 14 residues long. Unmatched junction bases numbered 9, after V lost 6 bases and J lost 8 bases. CDR1 is DFQATT, CDR2 SNEGSKA, per germline (reference sequence). The CDR3 nucleotides are TGCAGTGCCCATGTAGCGGGAGGGCCCCATGAGCAGTTCTTC. It is translated as CSAHVAGGPHEQFF.

The chain employs TRBV24-1 and TRBJ2-7; a possible D gene is TRBD2 (6 bases). The V gene's germline CDR1 is KGHDR and CDR2 SFDVKD. V gave up 4 bases and J gave up 6 bases, with 9 bases separating them. The CDR3 is 12 residues long. The CDR3 nucleotides are TGTGCCACCAGTGACCTTAGCGGCGAGCAGTACTTC. Translating it yields CATSDLSGEQYF.

This clonotype was detected a few times. This chain connects TRBV29-1 to TRBJ2-2, with D possibly being TRBD1 or TRBD2 (5 bases each). There are 15 residues in the CDR3. V lost 6 bases and J lost 4, with 18 bases in between. Germline values: CDR1 SQVTM, CDR2 ANQGSEA. The CDR3, as DNA: TGCAGCGTGGCTAGGGGAGCGGACCTCACCGGGGAGCTGTTTTTT. Protein: CSVARGADLTGELFF.

This clonotype was recorded many times. The chain carries TRBV2 and TRBJ2-2; 7 bases match TRBD2. The CDR3 covers 16 residues. V trimming: 6 bases; J trimming: 0 bases; junction bases outside the gene matches: 7. The germline V gene has CDR1 SNHLY and CDR2 FYNNEI. The CDR3 protein is CASSWELATNTGELFF. CDR3 DNA: TGTGCCAGCAGCTGGGAACTAGCGACGAACACCGGGGAGCTGTTTTTT.

V usage is TRBV4-3 and J usage is TRBJ2-3; possibly TRBD1 or TRBD2 for D (6 bases each). Germline V gene lookup returns CDR1 LGHNA and CDR2 YSLEER. The CDR3 contains 15 residues. V dropped 1 base and J dropped 4 bases, with 12 bases sitting between them. For the CDR3, the DNA is TGCGCCAGCAGCCAAGCCCGGGGGCGGTCAGATACGCAGTATTTT. Translated: CASSQARGRSDTQYF.

About this clonotype itself: A much larger clone differs by one base, so this may be a read error. The chain employs TRBV3-1 and TRBJ2-1; the D gene is possibly TRBD1 (5 bases). The germline V gene has CDR1 LGHDT and CDR2 YNNKEL (reference sequence). The CDR3 runs to 15 residues. The ends were cut back, 1 base at V and 10 bases at J, with 17 bases in the middle. In DNA, the CDR3 is TGTGCCAGCAGCCAAGTCAGGGTCGGTTCCTACGAGCAGTTCTTC. Translating it yields CASSQVRVGSYEQFF.

In this sample, this clonotype turned up a few times. A much larger clone is a single base away; this may be a read error. The chain couples TRBV20-1 to TRBJ2-7, with D perhaps given as TRBD1 or TRBD2 (5 bases each). CDR3 length: 13 residues. CDR1 and CDR2 (germline): DFQATT, SNEGSKA (reference sequence). CDR3 loop: CSAEPFGTYGQYF. CDR3 in DNA: TGCAGTGCTGAACCCTTCGGGACCTACGGGCAGTACTTC.

This clonotype was seen only a few times. The rearrangement uses TRBV6-1 and TRBJ1-1, with D possibly TRBD1 on 6 matching bases. The CDR3 contains 13 residues. The V end was cut by 11 bases, the J end by 2 bases, with 15 bases between. Germline loops: CDR1 MNHNS, CDR2 SASEGT. The CDR3 bases are TGTGCCCACTCCAGGGGTCCCAACACTGAAGCTTTCTTT. Encoded protein: CAHSRGPNTEAFF.

By share, this clonotype ranks as medium-sized (0.01 to 0.1%). In DNA, the CDR3 is TGTGCCAGCAGCGTAGCCCCAGGGGGGGGTTATGGCTACACCTTC. This encodes CASSVAPGGGYGYTF. The chain joins TRBV9 to TRBJ1-2; TRBD1 agrees at 7 bases. Germline assignment: CDR1 SGDLS and CDR2 YYNGEE. The trim removed 0 bases at V and 5 bases at J, leaving 7 bases unmatched. This CDR3 spans 15 amino acids.